The present entry profiles one T cell receptor beta chain with its context. The data were taken from a study of shared clonotypes between healthy human individuals. Study-wide context: Three plates were used per donor for CD4 naive, three for CD4 memory, two for CD8 naive and one for CD8 memory.

The assay was immunoSEQ multiplex PCR, and TCRdb's table has in-frame clones only and misses some. In the table there are nearly 2 million clones, roughly 94% of which are singletons. Cells designated naive CD8 were CD45RO-negative and were positively selected for CCR7, with terminally differentiated effector memory CD45RA+ cells excluded. The germline gives CDR1 MNHEY, CDR2 SMNVEV (reference sequence). The CDR3 loop spans 13 amino acids. V gave up 8 bases and J gave up 6 bases, with 17 bases separating them. The rearrangement links TRBV27 to TRBJ2-7; TRBD1 might be the D (6 bases). Material for sequencing was naive CD8+ T cells sorted from blood. This clonotype was obtained from a man between 18 and 35 years old in good health. The CDR3 DNA follows: TGTGCCAGCTCCTGGACAGAAGAAAGCGAGCAGTACTTC. It codes for CASSWTEESEQYF.